This entry lists 31 T cell receptor beta chains sequenced from one sample in a study of CD8 T cells in Susac syndrome. After extraction with the RNeasy kit, roughly 0.5 to 1 ug of the RNA was reverse transcribed using random hexamers. One entry per CDR3 protein, called by TCRdb with MiXCR from the immunoSEQ multiplex PCR reads. The sample has 100,000 to 150,000 distinct CDR3 sequences, about 95% seen once; the top ten hold more than 0.1%. Sequences were obtained from CD4+ T cells from PBMCs. These receptor sequences come from a human donor in good health.

The chain is built from TRBV7-8 and TRBJ1-2; 11 positions agree with TRBD1. Trimming took 5 bases from V and 3 from J; bases not matched to a gene: 8. The CDR3 runs 16 residues. Germline lookup yields CDR1 SGHVS and CDR2 FQNEAQ. In nucleotides, the CDR3 is TGTGCCAGCAGCCGTAGGACAGGGGGCGGTTACTATGGCTACACCTTC. Its protein is CASSRRTGGGYYGYTF. The full variable domain, rest sourced from reference TRBV7-8 and TRBJ1-2, is GAGVSQSPRYKVAKRGQDVALRCDPISGHVSLFWYQQALGQGPEFLTYFQNEAQLDKSGLPSDRFFAERPEGSVSTLKIQRTQQEDSAVYLCASSRRTGGGYYGYTFGSGTRLTVV.

The rearrangement links TRBV7-2 to TRBJ2-2; 8 bases align to TRBD2. Trimming took 4 bases from V and 3 from J; bases not matched to a gene: 4. The CDR3 loop spans 15 amino acids. Germline-derived CDR1 and CDR2 are SGHTA and FQGNSA. Here the CDR3 reads CASSSGLVDTGELFF. DNA of the CDR3: TGTGCCAGCAGCTCGGGACTAGTGGACACCGGGGAGCTGTTTTTT.

The J gene is TRBJ2-5, the V gene TRBV24-1; TRBD1 matches 9 bases. Germline-derived CDR1 and CDR2 are KGHDR and SFDVKD. Trimming cost V 5 bases and J 4 bases; bases outside gene matches: 1. The CDR3 is made up of 13 amino acids. The CDR3 DNA sequence: TGTGCCACCAGTGCGACAGGGGGAGAGACCCAGTACTTC. Translating it yields CATSATGGETQYF.

The J gene is TRBJ1-1, the V gene TRBV5-1; 8 bases are a match to TRBD1. The CDR3 is 13 amino acids. Germline CDR1 is SGHRS and CDR2 is YFSETQ. Trimming removed 2 bases from V and 4 bases from J; junction bases left unmatched: 1. The CDR3 loop is CASSFTGGTEAFF. The CDR3 region has the DNA TGCGCCAGCAGCTTTACAGGGGGCACTGAAGCTTTCTTT.

The chain recombines TRBV25-1 with TRBJ2-2, with no clear D. The CDR3 is 15 amino acids. CDR1 is MGHDK, CDR2 SYGVNS, per germline. The V gene lost 7 bases and the J gene lost 4 bases, with 16 bases spanning the gap. The CDR3 sequence is CASTGLWPGTGELFF. CDR3 coding DNA: TGTGCCAGCACTGGATTATGGCCCGGCACCGGGGAGCTGTTTTTT. The whole variable domain, remainder taken from reference TRBV25-1 and TRBJ2-2, is EADIYQTPRYLVIGTGKKITLECSQTMGHDKMYWYQQDPGMELHLIHYSYGVNSTEKGDLSSESTVSRIRTEHFPLTLESARPSHTSQYLCASTGLWPGTGELFFGEGSRLTVL.

DNA for the CDR3: TGTGCCAGCAGACGACCCGGGACAGGGGGCATGAACACTGAAGCTTTCTTT. Amino acid sequence: CASRRPGTGGMNTEAFF. The rearrangement uses TRBV28 and TRBJ1-1; the match to TRBD1 covers 12 bases. After removal of 6 bases from V and 0 bases from J, the junction contained 8 bases not matched to a gene. The length of the CDR3 is 17 residues. Looked up from germline, CDR1 is MDHEN and CDR2 is SYDVKM.

The genes are TRBV29-1 and TRBJ1-4; no clear D gene. Between the trimmed V and J ends, which lost 6 bases and 4 bases, there was a span of 15 bases. Germline V gene data show CDR1 as SQVTM and CDR2 as ANQGSEA. The CDR3 covers 14 residues. In DNA, the CDR3 is TGCAGCGTGGGAGACTGGGCGAATAATGAAAAACTGTTTTTT. It yields the protein CSVGDWANNEKLFF.

The J gene is TRBJ2-2, the V gene TRBV12-3 or TRBV12-4, with D perhaps TRBD1 (5 bases). The CDR3 extends over 12 amino acids. The V gene lost 6 bases and the J gene lost 3 bases, with 5 bases spanning the gap. CDR3: CASSRDTGELFF. CDR3 nucleotide sequence: TGTGCCAGCAGCAGGGACACCGGGGAGCTGTTTTTT.

The V and J genes are TRBV5-1 and TRBJ2-3, with TRBD1 matching 7 bases. The CDR3 is made up of 16 amino acids. CDR1 is SGHRS and CDR2 is YFSETQ in the germline V gene. V gave up 5 bases and J gave up 0 bases; unmatched junction bases: 9. The CDR3: CASSSQGTSSTDTQYF. CDR3 DNA: TGCGCCAGCAGTTCACAGGGGACCTCTAGCACAGATACGCAGTATTTT.

The rearrangement joins TRBV20-1 to TRBJ2-5; D is perhaps TRBD1 or TRBD2 (5 bases each). This CDR3 region has 13 residues. Trimming took off 0 bases at V and 7 bases at J, with 12 bases between the two ends. Per germline, CDR1 DFQATT and CDR2 SNEGSKA (reference sequence). In DNA, the CDR3 is TGCAGTGCTAGAGACAGAGAGGGGTGGACCCAGTACTTC. Protein: CSARDREGWTQYF.

J is TRBJ2-1 and V is TRBV18; 7 bases are a match to TRBD1. This CDR3 has 14 residues. V lost 6 bases to trimming and J lost 2 bases; unmatched junction nucleotides: 4. Germline V gives CDR1 KGHSH, CDR2 LQKENI. In DNA, the CDR3 is TGTGCCAGCTCCGACAGGGCAACCTACAATGAGCAGTTCTTC. The encoded protein is CASSDRATYNEQFF. Using reference TRBV18 and TRBJ2-1 for the parts outside the CDR3, the full variable domain is NAGVMQNPRHLVRRRGQEARLRCSPMKGHSHVYWYRQLPEEGLKFMVYLQKENIIDESGMPKERFSAEFPKEGPSILRIQQVVRGDSAAYFCASSDRATYNEQFFGPGTRLTVL.

The J gene is TRBJ1-5, the V gene TRBV18, with 8 bases lining up with TRBD1. V was clipped by 3 bases and J by 3 bases; unmatched bases: 4. The CDR3 contains 15 residues. The germline V gene encodes CDR1 KGHSH and CDR2 LQKENI. The chain's CDR3 is CASSPVQGVNQPQHF. Written as DNA, the CDR3 is TGTGCCAGCTCACCGGTACAGGGGGTCAATCAGCCCCAGCATTTT. Full variable domain (rest looked up from reference TRBV18 and TRBJ1-5): NAGVMQNPRHLVRRRGQEARLRCSPMKGHSHVYWYRQLPEEGLKFMVYLQKENIIDESGMPKERFSAEFPKEGPSILRIQQVVRGDSAAYFCASSPVQGVNQPQHFGDGTRLSIL.

The chain is built from TRBV6-5 and TRBJ2-6; D call uncertain. This CDR3 contains 13 residues. Germline CDR1 MNHEY, CDR2 SVGAGI. V was trimmed by 8 bases and J by 0 bases, leaving 5 bases between them. CDR3 protein: CASASSGANVLTF. The CDR3 nucleotides read TGTGCCAGCGCCAGCTCTGGGGCCAACGTCCTGACTTTC.

The chain uses TRBV4-1 and TRBJ2-1, with 9 bases that match TRBD1. This CDR3 is built from 15 residues. Per the germline V gene, CDR1 is MGHRA and CDR2 is YSYEKL. The V segment lost 4 bases and the J segment 5 bases; nucleotides outside the gene matches: 6. CDR3 bases: TGCGCCAGCAGCCTAGGACAGGGGAACCACAATGAGCAGTTCTTC. It translates to CASSLGQGNHNEQFF.

The V and J genes are TRBV12-3 or TRBV12-4 and TRBJ2-4; D gene ambiguous. The CDR3 consists of 11 residues. V was clipped by 7 bases and J by 8 bases, with 9 bases between them. The CDR3 loop is CASKKRDIQYF. The CDR3 bases are TGTGCCAGCAAAAAGCGAGACATTCAGTACTTC.

This chain links TRBV4-1 with TRBJ2-5; TRBD1 aligns across 8 bases. Unmatched junction bases numbered 13, after V lost 5 bases and J lost 2 bases. CDR3 size: 17 residues. Germline assignment: CDR1 MGHRA and CDR2 YSYEKL. CDR3 in amino acids: CASSSGAGGVYQETQYF. The CDR3 DNA reads as TGCGCCAGCAGCTCCGGGGCAGGGGGCGTGTATCAAGAGACCCAGTACTTC.

The V gene is TRBV3-1, the J gene TRBJ1-5; TRBD1 might be the D (6 bases). Trimming removed 4 bases from V and 6 bases from J, with 10 bases in between. CDR3 size: 13 residues. Looked up from germline, CDR1 is LGHDT and CDR2 is YNNKEL (reference sequence). CDR3 nucleotides: TGTGCCAGCAGCCTCGTGGACAGTCAGCCCCAGCATTTT. Its protein is CASSLVDSQPQHF.

This chain uses TRBV30 with TRBJ2-5, with 7 bases fitting TRBD2. This CDR3 has 15 residues. CDR1 and CDR2 (germline): GTSNPN, SVGIG (reference sequence). The ends lost 4 bases at V and 5 bases at J; junction bases unmatched: 13. The CDR3: CAWNPWGGRAETQYF. The CDR3 nucleotides read TGTGCCTGGAACCCCTGGGGCGGGAGAGCTGAGACCCAGTACTTC.

V and J are TRBV7-2 and TRBJ1-1; D is unclear. The CDR3 totals 13 residues. Per germline, CDR1 SGHTA and CDR2 FQGNSA. V was pared by 4 bases and J by 8 bases, with 14 bases between. The CDR3, as DNA: TGTGCCAGCAGCTCTCGGGCGGCCGGCGAAGCTTTCTTT. Translation gives CASSSRAAGEAFF.

The rearrangement links TRBV2 to TRBJ1-4; maybe TRBD1 (6 bases). V was cut by 6 bases and J by 7 bases, with 18 bases left in between. The germline V gene has CDR1 SNHLY and CDR2 FYNNEI. This CDR3 region has 15 residues. The DNA for the CDR3 is TGTGCCAGCAGCCTTGGGACATCTTTGGGTGAAAAACTGTTTTTT. Its protein is CASSLGTSLGEKLFF.

The rearrangement links TRBV19 to TRBJ1-2; 10 nucleotides align to TRBD1. This CDR3 spans 14 amino acids. Trimming cost V 5 bases and J 4 bases; bases outside gene matches: 4. Germline CDR1 LNHDA, CDR2 SQIVND (reference sequence). DNA for the CDR3: TGTGCCAGTAGTGCCGGGACAGGGGCCTATGGCTACACCTTC. It translates to CASSAGTGAYGYTF. The entire variable domain, with the rest obtained from reference TRBV19 and TRBJ1-2, is as follows: DGGITQSPKYLFRKEGQNVTLSCEQNLNHDAMYWYRQDPGQGLRLIYYSQIVNDFQKGDIAEGYSVSREKKESFPLTVTSAQKNPTAFYLCASSAGTGAYGYTFGSGTRLTVV.

The chain is built from TRBV29-1 and TRBJ1-2; D unclear. CDR3 length: 12 residues. Germline V lookup: CDR1 SQVTM, CDR2 ANQGSEA. Trimming took 4 bases from V and 2 from J, leaving 8 bases between them. The CDR3 bases are TGCAGCGTTGGAGACATCAACTATGGCTACACCTTC. It codes for CSVGDINYGYTF.

V usage is TRBV7-2 and J usage is TRBJ2-4; D might be TRBD1 or TRBD2, each matching 5 bases. Germline CDR1 is SGHTA and CDR2 is FQGNSA. This CDR3 region has 16 residues. With 6 bases removed from V and 0 bases from J, the gap between germline ends came to 15 bases. The CDR3 region has the DNA TGTGCCAGCAGGGGGACGGAGAAGATAGCCAAAAACATTCAGTACTTC. Translated: CASRGTEKIAKNIQYF.

The chain recombines TRBV18 with TRBJ2-1; D unresolved. The germline gives CDR1 KGHSH, CDR2 LQKENI. The CDR3 is 12 residues long. The ends were cut back, 3 bases at V and 11 bases at J, with 11 bases in the middle. The CDR3 nucleotides are TGTGCCAGCTCACCCGGAGCTGGAAAGCAGTTCTTC. It yields the protein CASSPGAGKQFF.

The V gene is TRBV30, the J gene TRBJ1-2, with D uncertain. The CDR3 consists of 14 residues. V was pared by 3 bases and J by 1 base, with 12 bases between. Germline V CDR1 and CDR2: GTSNPN, SVGIG (reference sequence). The DNA for the CDR3 is TGTGCCTGGAGCGGGGTTCCCGATAACTATGGCTACACCTTC. Encoded protein: CAWSGVPDNYGYTF.

A few counts support this clonotype. The rearrangement joins TRBV6-4 to TRBJ2-6; D is undetermined. Germline V gene lookup returns CDR1 MRHNA and CDR2 SNTAGT. The CDR3 runs to 16 residues. V lost 5 bases and J lost 1, with 12 bases in between. In nucleotides, the CDR3 is TGTGCCAGCAGTCCCTCCACAGCATCTGGGGCCAACGTCCTGACTTTC. Its protein is CASSPSTASGANVLTF.

The CDR3 coding sequence is TGCGCCAGCAGCTTGGCTAGCGGGGGTAGGTCCTACAATGAGCAGTTCTTC. Protein: CASSLASGGRSYNEQFF. The chain employs TRBV5-1 and TRBJ2-1; the match to TRBD2 covers 10 bases. Germline V CDR1 and CDR2: SGHRS, YFSETQ. The CDR3 is 17 residues long. V shed 0 bases, J shed 1 base, and the junction held 4 bases outside the gene matches. The entire variable domain, with the rest obtained from reference TRBV5-1 and TRBJ2-1, is as follows: KAGVTQTPRYLIKTRGQQVTLSCSPISGHRSVSWYQQTPGQGLQFLFEYFSETQRNKGNFPGRFSGRQFSNSRSEMNVSTLELGDSALYLCASSLASGGRSYNEQFFGPGTRLTVL.

V is TRBV3-1 and J is TRBJ2-7; 9 bases are a match to TRBD2. Germline values: CDR1 LGHDT, CDR2 YNNKEL (reference sequence). Trimming removed 4 bases from V and 7 bases from J; junction bases left unmatched: 2. The CDR3 is 12 amino acids. CDR3 nucleotide sequence: TGTGCCAGCAGCCCCGGACTAGCGGAGCAGTACTTC. Translation: CASSPGLAEQYF.

The V and J genes are TRBV12-3 or TRBV12-4 and TRBJ1-5, with D perhaps matching TRBD1 (5 bases). This CDR3 has 15 residues. Trimming shortened V by 6 bases and J by 2 bases, and 14 bases separated the two germline ends. In DNA, the CDR3 is TGTGCCAGCAGACCCAGGGAGGGCGGCAATCAGCCCCAGCATTTT. Amino acids: CASRPREGGNQPQHF.

This clonotype is a singleton in its sample. The genes are TRBV7-2 and TRBJ2-7, with 8 bases matching TRBD1. The CDR3 loop spans 14 amino acids. V lost 5 bases and J lost 6; bases outside the gene matches: 9. CDR1 and CDR2 from the germline V gene are SGHTA and FQGNSA. CDR3 region: CASSPGQARSEQYF. For the CDR3, the DNA is TGTGCCAGCAGCCCGGGACAGGCTCGGTCCGAGCAGTACTTC.

J is TRBJ2-3 and V is TRBV7-2, with no clear D. This CDR3 has 13 amino acids. Germline V CDR1 and CDR2: SGHTA, FQGNSA. Trimming removed 2 bases at V and 3 bases at J, with 6 bases between. The CDR3 protein is CASSLLWTDTQYF. CDR3 sequence (DNA): TGTGCCAGCAGCTTATTATGGACAGATACGCAGTATTTT.